Reported below is one T cell receptor (beta chain). The antigen is not known. These data originate in a study of OX40 agonist ivuxolimab in advanced cancers. About the study: A diagnosis of hepatocellular carcinoma, melanoma, renal cell or head and neck cancer was present in dose-escalation patients.

Study-wide findings and caveats: On average, a greater number of expanded clones characterised CD8+ T cells relative to CD4+.

There are 11 residues in the CDR3. Trimming pared 10 bases from V and 0 bases from J, leaving 6 bases between. Germline loops: CDR1 MDHEN, CDR2 SYDVKM. Some clones are missing from TCRdb's copy, which holds only in-frame ones; the method was immunoSEQ multiplex PCR. This table holds tens of thousands of clones, around 84% found once. This TCR was recovered from an adult with an advanced solid tumor such as melanoma, head and neck, liver or kidney cancer. This specimen was CD4+ or CD8+ T cells sorted from blood, taken in a trial of the OX40 agonist ivuxolimab. The V and J genes are TRBV28 and TRBJ1-2; no firm D call. CDR3 DNA sequence: TGTGCCACCCTAGCTAACTATGGCTACACCTTC. Its protein product is CATLANYGYTF.